This T cell receptor (beta chain) was retrieved from a study of shared clonotypes between healthy human individuals. Each subset's genomic DNA was split evenly across several immunoSEQ plates. Unsorted PBMC DNA sequencing spanned ten immunoSEQ deep assay plates. The assay was immunoSEQ multiplex PCR, and TCRdb's table has in-frame clones only and misses some. The data show over 400,000 clones, with approximately 78% seen just once and more than 10% held by the top ten. General observations from the study: A small donor pool kept down the genetic and exposure-history diversity that was represented.

In regard to this clone: No antigen is known for it.

All donors were healthy HIV-negative adults lacking recent acute infections or vaccinations. In germline, CDR1 is MDHEN, CDR2 SYDVKM. The CDR3 length is 14 residues. V lost 6 bases, J lost 7 bases, and 7 bases stayed unmatched. The chain recombines TRBV28 with TRBJ2-5, with 11 bases lining up with TRBD1. This clonotype was sampled from a woman aged 40 to 50 in good health. Some clones in this sample may be carry-over from other donors' samples. The specimen sequenced was PBMCs. The DNA of the CDR3 is TGTGCCAGCAGCAGGACAGGGGGCTGGGGGACCCAGTACTTC. Translated, it gives CASSRTGGWGTQYF.